The clone carrying this T cell receptor (beta chain) has only a few counts. In the same sample, other DNA sequences code for this CDR3. A multiplex PCR was run with 60 Vbeta primers and 13 Jbeta primers. Repertoires were generated with immunoSEQ multiplex PCR, while TCRdb's copy carries only in-frame clones and drops some. This sample has about 100,000 clones; about 82% occur once, and the top ten carry about 7.3%. The sample comes from a study of cytomegalovirus exposure and HLA in healthy donors. Trimming removed 3 bases from V and 5 bases from J; junction bases left unmatched: 6. Germline V gene data show CDR1 as SGHTA and CDR2 as FQGNSA. This CDR3 has 15 amino acids.

This receptor was taken from a man aged 25 to 40 in good health and CMV-seronegative. The rearrangement joins TRBV7-2 to TRBJ2-5; 10 nucleotides line up with TRBD2. The sequencing sample was made of PBMCs. The CDR3 loop is CASSFQRGGGETQYF. For the CDR3, the DNA is TGTGCCAGCAGCTTTCAGCGGGGGGGCGGGGAGACCCAGTACTTC.